This TCR beta chain came from a study of blood T cell repertoires in COVID-19. Across the study: Sources were T cells, B-cell-depleted T cells, or PBMCs; the material itself was cDNA or gDNA.

Repertoires were generated with immunoSEQ multiplex PCR, while TCRdb's copy carries only in-frame clones and drops some. The sample yields around 330,000 clones, approximately 86% seen once. All enrollees were roughly 18 to 90 years old and from 25 or so US areas. CDR3 length: 14 residues. Per germline, CDR1 SGHKS and CDR2 YYEKEE (reference sequence). V lost 4 bases and J lost 1; bases outside the gene matches: 2. Sequencing was performed on PBMCs or T cells enriched from blood (not recorded which). This clonotype was obtained from a woman aged 18-29 years who had recovered from COVID-19. The V call is TRBV5-5, the J call TRBJ1-5; TRBD1 matches at 7 bases. CDR3 DNA: TGTGCCAGCAGCCCGGGACAGAGCAATCAGCCCCAGCATTTT. Translated, it gives CASSPGQSNQPQHF.